This TCR beta chain was identified in a study of control samples from healthy donors and cancer patients (dated by TCRdb to 2018 to 2020). Library preparation used the immunoSEQ multiplex PCR assay. The immuneACCESS repertoire file appears here via TCRdb, limited to in-frame rearrangements. These files lack a portion of the clones; in checked studies, under half of the deficit traces to unresolved V genes, and the cause of the others is not known. A total of around 93,000 clones appear in this sample, 88% of them only once. Approximately 14% of the sample rests with the top ten. For this clone: Its antigen is unknown. No base quality information exists; no much larger clone differs at one position.

The germline V gene provides CDR1 LGHNA and CDR2 YNFKEQ. Measured from the cysteine to the phenylalanine, the CDR3 is 16 residues long. The only DNA kept is the CDR3, 48 bases in frame from the first base. V sheds 7 bases and J sheds 6 bases, leaving 23 bases between their ends. This TCR came from a man aged 30 to 39 in good health. Sequences were obtained from blood. The chain couples TRBV4-2 to TRBJ2-3, with a tentative D gene TRBD1 over 6 matching bases. The CDR3 sequence is CASTPRTDVEEDTQYF. The DNA sequence follows: TGTGCCAGCACCCCACGGACAGATGTAGAGGAGGATACGCAGTATTTT.